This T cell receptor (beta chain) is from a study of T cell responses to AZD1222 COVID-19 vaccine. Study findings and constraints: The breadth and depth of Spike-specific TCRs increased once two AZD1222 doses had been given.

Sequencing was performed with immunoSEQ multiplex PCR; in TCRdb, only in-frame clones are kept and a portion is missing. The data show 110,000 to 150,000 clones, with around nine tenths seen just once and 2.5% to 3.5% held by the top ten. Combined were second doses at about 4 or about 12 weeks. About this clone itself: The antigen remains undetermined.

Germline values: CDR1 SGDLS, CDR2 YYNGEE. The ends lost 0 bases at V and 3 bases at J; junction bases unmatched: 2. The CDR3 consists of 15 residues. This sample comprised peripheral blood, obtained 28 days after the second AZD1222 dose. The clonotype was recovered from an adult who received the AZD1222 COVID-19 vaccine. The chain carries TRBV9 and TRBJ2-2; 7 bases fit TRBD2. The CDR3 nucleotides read TGTGCCAGCAGCGTAGGCGGGGGTTACACCGGGGAGCTGTTTTTT. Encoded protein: CASSVGGGYTGELFF.